This T cell receptor beta chain originates from a study of CD4 T cells in relation to SARS-CoV-2 and coronaviruses. This clone has only a few counts. The antigen remains unidentified. 9.4 x 10^4 or so naive or memory CD4+ cells were cultured with CEF peptides for approximately eleven days. Assay: immunoSEQ multiplex PCR; the TCRdb copy retains only in-frame clones and omits some. The sample lists fewer than 35,000 clones; around three quarters were seen once. The receptor's source is an adult with COVID-19. The sequencing input was memory CD4+ T cells from PBMCs, cultured in vitro.

CDR3 nucleotides: TGTGCCAGCAGCTTATATTCTGGGAACTATGGCTACACCTTC. The encoded protein is CASSLYSGNYGYTF. J is TRBJ1-2 and V is TRBV7-9, with D uncertain. Per germline, CDR1 SEHNR and CDR2 FQNEAQ (reference sequence). V was pared by 2 bases and J by 2 bases, with 9 bases between. The CDR3 runs to 14 residues. The full variable domain, in which reference TRBV7-9 and TRBJ1-2 provide the parts outside the CDR3, is DTGVSQNPRHKITKRGQNVTFRCDPISEHNRLYWYRQTLGQGPEFLTYFQNEAQLEKSRLLSDRFSAERPKGSFSTLEIQRTEQGDSAMYLCASSLYSGNYGYTFGSGTRLTVV.